This TCR beta chain was captured in a study of cytomegalovirus exposure and HLA in healthy donors (TCRdb year 2017). A note on the overall study: In an earlier analysis of roughly 590 of the donors, 276 Gb of sequence data and approximately 120 million unique TCR beta sequences from 180 million or so T cells were reported. A later genetic analysis used genome-wide SNP genotypes for about 65% of the roughly 670 donors, treating that subset as a discovery cohort. Rather than drawing on any new phenotypic data, the later analysis identified candidate immune exposures from TCR beta sequences and the way those sequences occurred across donors. All discovery cohort repertoires had been generated using a single sequencing platform. Alongside the repertoire data, information on donor age, sex, ethnicity and CMV serostatus was compiled. An earlier analysis of around 640 of the donors used high-throughput TCR beta sequencing to judge whether each TCR beta V gene segment behaved as functional or pseudogenic. Around 320 gigabases of sequencing data and approximately 85 million unique TCR sequences were included in an early release covering 550 to 650 HLA-typed donors. A separate validation cohort of roughly 130 different subjects was used in addition to the roughly 670-subject first cohort. Typing coverage varied by locus: about 629-630 donors for A, B, C, DRB1 and DQB1; roughly 500 for DQA1; around 570 for DPA1; around 450 for DPB1. Five DR-DQ haplotypes were handled as single units for association and clustering, since linkage in the cohort was strong. To predict cytomegalovirus infection status, the study combined high-throughput TCR immunosequencing, statistical association of individual TCRs with disease status, and machine learning. A later analysis re-examined previously published TCR beta repertoires from about 670 donors and added high-resolution HLA genotyping to investigate patterns of TCR occurrence. Across some 400 genotyped donors of the cohort, an average of approximately 220,000 unique TCR beta nucleotide sequences per donor were sequenced, and around 20% of those sequences were non-productive. The genetic ancestry cluster associated with self-reported Caucasian donors included roughly 84% of the roughly 400 genotyped donors. HLA typing included class I and class II loci at four-digit resolution. The T cell repertoires of some 670 subjects were profiled by immunosequencing and related to cytomegalovirus serostatus. The study aimed to test whether signatures of past pathogen exposure could be identified by cataloging public T cell receptors. The research as a whole found: A later genetic analysis reported fewer N-insertions in productive TCRs among donors in an Asian-associated ancestry cluster than the approximately 670-donor mean. A later analysis reported that several top co-occurrence clusters appeared linked to parvovirus B19, influenza, CMV and Epstein-Barr virus. Assigning TCR associations to individual alleles was difficult when HLA alleles, especially DR and DQ, strongly co-occurred. The authors suggested that the approach could potentially be generalized to other disease states and immunological phenotypes. The presence/absence analyses assumed that sequencing depth was roughly uniform across donors, and that assumption may not be true. The only immune exposure information available for the cohort was CMV serostatus. Because counts were too low, approximately 15 rarely observed V segments, including chromosome 9 orphons, were excluded from the earlier analysis of 587 of the donors. A later analysis found that HLA-associated TCR beta chains were more clonally expanded and had lower generation probabilities than equally common non-associated chains. In a later analysis, TCR association rates were found to vary across HLA loci, with the most associated TCRs seen for DRB1 alleles and the fewest for HLA-C alleles. A further reported finding was that TCR beta sequences accurately predicted the HLA-A and HLA-B alleles for most subjects in the first cohort. Three of the identified cytomegalovirus-associated TCR beta chains were confirmed in vitro to be specific for cytomegalovirus antigens. The cohort was sequenced for TCR beta chains only, and without alpha or paired-chain data the features that could be detected were limited. Cytomegalovirus status was reported to be diagnosed by the classifier with high specificity and sensitivity in both the original and validation cohorts. In an earlier analysis of 587 of the donors, most TCR beta V segments were observed in productive rearrangements about 87% or about 30% of the time, broadly matching IMGT annotations. According to a later analysis, most CMV-associated TCR beta chains appeared to be HLA-restricted, and the HLA associations seemed to be driven largely by CMV exposure. Linkage disequilibrium might explain the correlated functional status among segregating V segments, but an unknown experimental factor could not be excluded. While some public TCRs were present in many individuals, most TCR sequences turned up only very rarely across donors. The 87-base-pair reads could not distinguish some IMGT-functional V segments, including TRBV6-2 and TRBV6-3, so those segments were excluded. A later genetic analysis associated a missense DCLRE1C variant with V-gene and J-gene trimming of TCR beta chains, and an independent cohort replicated the association. Because HLA typing was unavailable for some donors at each locus, only the typed subset was used in association tests. At a false discovery rate of 0.05, a later analysis linked under 20,000 TCR beta sequences to specific HLA alleles. The study gave a list of 150 to 200 TCR beta chains associated with cytomegalovirus. A group of highly shared sequence variants was considered likely to be a technical artifact of the sequencing pipeline.

Receptor amplification or capture employed the immunoSEQ multiplex PCR assay. For the multiplex PCR, a mixture combining 60 forward primers for TCR Vbeta segments and 13 reverse primers for TCR Jbeta segments was used. A multiplex PCR assay on genomic DNA amplified the CDR3 region of rearranged TCR beta genes. The Illumina HiSeq System was used to sequence the amplified TCR beta libraries as 87-base-pair reads. The original pipeline was this. A later analysis counted about 80 million unique TCR beta chains across the approximately 700 repertoires, and 10 million to 12 million of these chains were shared by at least two donors. A nearest-neighbor algorithm error-corrected the raw reads and collapsed the reads into unique sequences, merging closely related sequences to remove PCR and sequencing errors. To assign V, D and J gene segments, CDR3 sequences were aligned to IMGT reference sequences. Each retained sequence needed at least a six-nucleotide match to both a V gene segment and a J gene segment. A rearrangement counted as productive if the CDR3 had no stop codons and remained in frame with V and J, and every other rearrangement counted as non-productive. CDR3 was defined by IMGT convention, running from the second conserved V-encoded cysteine to the conserved J-encoded phenylalanine. Sequences without an unambiguous match to a single V gene segment were excluded from the earlier analysis of about 600 of the donors. In an earlier analysis of 500 to 750 of the donors, V segments were called functional above 56.7% productive rearrangements and were called segregating when the between-donor standard deviation exceeded 5%. A statistical classification framework was built to diagnose cytomegalovirus status from the catalog of TCR beta chain sequences. In a later analysis, V and J genes were assigned by comparing TCR nucleotide sequences against IMGT/GENE-DB human TR gene sequences. Using the TCRdist pipeline, a later analysis assigned CDR3 sequences along with most-parsimonious VDJ recombination scenarios. In a later analysis, every TCR beta chain was defined by the combination of its CDR3 amino acid sequence and its V-gene family, and reads without a unique V-gene family were dropped. As a way to deal with suspected cross-contamination and a sequencing artifact, a later analysis dropped under 600 nucleotide sequences that were highly shared and had low generation probability. A later analysis calculated a clonal expansion index for each public chain from normalized within-repertoire ranks of inferred template counts. Generation probabilities in a later analysis came from a VDJ recombination model fitted to out-of-frame rearrangements, and those results were checked against IGoR. A later analysis scored TCR-TCR, TCR-HLA and TCR-CMV co-occurrence with hypergeometric tests, applying a repertoire-size bias correction to TCR pairs. To estimate false discovery rates, a later analysis permuted the HLA or CMV assignments 20 times. In a later analysis, co-occurring TCRs were grouped with DBSCAN, and TCRdist sequence similarity was added when clustering was performed within HLA-allele-positive subsets. For co-occurrence clustering, repertoires with fewer than 30,000 or more than 120,000 public chains were excluded, along with roughly 5 repertoires with anomalous nucleotide sharing. Sourced from immuneACCESS, this table was stored by TCRdb with only in-frame sequences that have V and J called. A share of the clones is absent; for the studies checked, an unresolved V gene accounts for under half, and the remainder has no known explanation. V and J calls and clone size are given by that table; D and trimming were obtained from the DNA. This specimen's table enumerates about 140,000 clones. About 2.2% of the sample is held by the ten biggest clonotypes.

Of note for this clone: What antigen it recognizes has not been identified.

The cohort was made up of roughly 670 healthy bone marrow donors. At the time of sampling, every cohort member was nominally healthy, though immune exposures that went unrecorded were likely present. The donor was CMV seronegative and was included in the group of about 350 seronegative cohort members. Each donor provided a peripheral blood sample, and peripheral blood mononuclear cells were used for TCR beta sequencing. The Qiagen DNeasy Blood Extraction Kit was used to extract genomic DNA from the blood cell samples. The CDR3 runs 12 residues from the cysteine to the phenylalanine. Only the CDR3 part of the read is kept: 36 bases, read in frame from the first base. Trimming takes 7 bases from V and 4 bases from J, and the germline ends sit 10 bases apart. In the germline V gene, CDR1 corresponds to SNHLY and CDR2 to FYNNEI.

Sequenced sample: PBMCs. The chain employs TRBV2 and TRBJ2-5, with no reliable assignment of the D segment. This receptor was taken from a woman younger than 30 in good health and CMV-seronegative. The sequenced DNA: TGTGCCAGCACCTCAACTGCAGAGACCCAGTACTTC. This sequence encodes CASTSTAETQYF.